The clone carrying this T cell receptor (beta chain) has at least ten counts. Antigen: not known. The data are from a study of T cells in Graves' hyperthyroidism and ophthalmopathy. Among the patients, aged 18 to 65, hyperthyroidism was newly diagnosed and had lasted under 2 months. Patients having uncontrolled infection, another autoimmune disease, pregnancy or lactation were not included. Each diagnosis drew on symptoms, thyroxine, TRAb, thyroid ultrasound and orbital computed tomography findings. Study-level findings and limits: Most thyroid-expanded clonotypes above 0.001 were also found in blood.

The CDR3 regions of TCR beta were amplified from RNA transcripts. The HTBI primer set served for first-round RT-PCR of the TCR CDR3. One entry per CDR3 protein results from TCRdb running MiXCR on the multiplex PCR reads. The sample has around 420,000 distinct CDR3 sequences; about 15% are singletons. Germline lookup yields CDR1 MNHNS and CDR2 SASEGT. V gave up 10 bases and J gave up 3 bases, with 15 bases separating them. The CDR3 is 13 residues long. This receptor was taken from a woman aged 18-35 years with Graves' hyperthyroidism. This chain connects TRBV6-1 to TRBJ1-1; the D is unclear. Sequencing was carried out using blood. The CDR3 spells CANQRARDTEAFF. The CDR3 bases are TGTGCCAACCAGAGAGCCCGGGACACTGAAGCTTTCTTT.